The TCR beta chain under discussion was sequenced for a study of cytomegalovirus exposure and HLA in healthy donors. Study-level information: Clustering assigned over 70% of the roughly 430 genotyped donors to the Caucasian-associated ancestry cluster.

The study, taken as a whole, reports: The records held CMV serostatus as the only immune exposure information. In a later analysis, HLA-associated beta chains showed higher expansion and lower generation probabilities than comparable chains. Rare TCR sequences dominated, though some public TCRs recurred in many donors.

V lost 6 bases to trimming and J lost 3 bases, with 18 bases between them. The length of the CDR3 is 15 residues. Looked up from germline, CDR1 is MNHEY and CDR2 is SMNVEV (reference sequence). A multiplex PCR was run with 60 Vbeta primers and 13 Jbeta primers. TCRdb keeps only in-frame clones here, not all; method: immunoSEQ multiplex PCR. The repertoire consists of some 130,000 clones, with around 75% occurring once and the leading ten covering roughly 3%. A remark on this clone: Its antigen is not known.

V is TRBV27 and J is TRBJ2-7; a weak D match, TRBD2 (7 bases). The TCR sequence derives from a man younger than 45 in good health and CMV-seronegative. Sequenced material: PBMCs. The CDR3 DNA reads TGTGCCAGCAGCCAGCGGGAAGGGGGTTACTACGAGCAGTACTTC. Translation gives CASSQREGGYYEQYF.